This T cell receptor beta chain emerged from a study of blood T cell repertoires in COVID-19. Study details: COVID-19 samples, acute and convalescent, were from the United States, Italy and Spain. The cDNA or gDNA used as material had been derived from T cells, B-cell-depleted T cells, or PBMCs.

V shed 4 bases, J shed 5 bases, and the junction held 8 bases outside the gene matches. The CDR3 loop spans 16 amino acids. Germline-derived CDR1 and CDR2 are SGHRS and YFSETQ. In the authors' workflow: From reference gene primer amplification, estimates of nucleated cell counts were derived. Repertoires were generated with immunoSEQ multiplex PCR, while TCRdb's copy carries only in-frame clones and drops some. The DNA gave D and trimming, while V, J and clone size come from that table. The table shows over 45,000 clones, with approximately 80% occurring only once. This chain links TRBV5-1 with TRBJ2-7; 14 bases are a match to TRBD2. The sequence was collected from a human donor with active or convalescent COVID-19. The donor label of this sample is uncertain. Sequenced material: peripheral blood. CDR3 nucleotide sequence: TGCGCCAGCAGCCGTGGGACTAGCGGGAGTCAGGACGAGCAGTACTTC. Encoded protein: CASSRGTSGSQDEQYF.